This T cell receptor (beta chain) was identified in a study of beta chain features in type 1 diabetes. Expressed TCRB transcripts got sequenced, as all isolated RNA was reverse transcribed. The data were produced by immunoSEQ multiplex PCR, yet TCRdb's version contains in-frame clones alone and is incomplete. This table has 350,000 or so clones, about 20% appearing once. The V and J ends lost 8 bases and 3 bases respectively, with 15 bases between them. The CDR3 totals 14 residues. CDR1 SGHTA and CDR2 FQGNSA come from the germline V gene. This TCR was sampled from a woman between 18 and 29 years old in good health. This chain links TRBV7-2 with TRBJ2-3; maybe TRBD2 (6 bases). Material for sequencing was naive CD4+ T cells from blood. The DNA of the CDR3 is TGTGCCAGCTCCCGGAGCGGGTGGACAGATACGCAGTATTTT. It codes for CASSRSGWTDTQYF.